The following is a TCR beta chain sequence with its context. It has no known antigen specificity. The input lacks base qualities; no much larger clone sits a single base away. This record belongs to a study of cytomegalovirus exposure and HLA in healthy donors (dated by TCRdb to 2015 to 2018). Regarding the research as a whole: In an earlier analysis of 587 of the donors, 276 Gb of sequence data and 120 million or so unique TCR beta sequences from about 190 million T cells were reported. The study combined high-throughput TCR immunosequencing, statistical association of individual TCRs with disease status, and machine learning to predict cytomegalovirus infection status. A few DR-DQ haplotypes were handled as single units for association and clustering because linkage in the cohort was strong. In a later analysis, previously published TCR beta repertoires from 670 or so donors were re-analyzed and high-resolution HLA genotyping was added so that TCR occurrence patterns could be studied. Among roughly 370 genotyped donors of the cohort, an average of approximately 230,000 unique TCR beta nucleotide sequences were sequenced per donor, approximately 20% of them non-productive. Class I and class II HLA loci were covered by the typing at four-digit resolution. Of the roughly 400 genotyped donors, over 65% fell in the genetic ancestry cluster associated with self-reported Caucasian donors. In a later genetic analysis, genome-wide SNP genotypes for about three fifths of the 666 donors were used, and that subset was treated as a discovery cohort. Rather than using new phenotypic data, the later analysis identified candidate immune exposures from TCR beta sequences and from how often those sequences occurred across donors. The number of typed donors differed by locus: about 620-640 for A, B, C, DRB1 and DQB1; 500 to 550 for DQA1; 606 for DPA1; and approximately 450 for DPB1. The study profiled the T cell repertoires of 500 to 800 subjects by immunosequencing and related them to cytomegalovirus serostatus. Alongside the repertoire data, information on donor age, sex, ethnicity and CMV serostatus was compiled. An earlier analysis of approximately 500 of the donors applied high-throughput TCR beta sequencing to assess whether each TCR beta V gene segment acted as functional or pseudogenic. Every repertoire in the discovery cohort had been generated on one and the same sequencing platform. In addition to the first cohort of 666 subjects, a separate validation cohort of 100 to 150 different subjects was used. The study aimed to test whether signatures of past pathogen exposure could be identified by cataloging public T cell receptors. Roughly 300 gigabases of sequencing data and tens of millions of unique TCR sequences made up an early release that covered roughly 670 HLA-typed donors.

Study-wide conclusions, independent of this receptor: A later analysis found that most CMV-associated TCR beta chains appeared HLA-restricted, with HLA associations seemingly driven largely by CMV exposure. Three of the identified cytomegalovirus-associated TCR beta chains were confirmed in vitro to be specific for cytomegalovirus antigens. While some public TCRs were present in many individuals, most TCR sequences turned up only very rarely across donors. Correlated functional status among segregating V segments might be attributable to linkage disequilibrium, but an unknown experimental factor could not be ruled out. Because counts were too low, about 17 rarely observed V segments, including chromosome 9 orphons, were excluded from the earlier analysis of some 540 of the donors. A later analysis found that HLA-associated TCR beta chains were more clonally expanded and had lower generation probabilities than equally common non-associated chains. According to a later analysis, parvovirus B19, influenza, CMV and Epstein-Barr virus appeared linked to several top co-occurrence clusters. In this cohort, only TCR beta chains were sequenced, and detectable features were limited by the absence of alpha or paired-chain data. Because some donors lacked HLA typing at each locus, the association tests relied only on the typed subset. A later genetic analysis reported fewer N-insertions in productive TCRs among donors in an Asian-associated ancestry cluster than the roughly 700-donor mean. An earlier analysis of around 540 of the donors showed that most TCR beta V segments appeared in productive rearrangements either about 87% or about 30% of the time, which broadly matched IMGT annotations. The authors suggested that the approach could potentially be generalized to other disease states and immunological phenotypes. Some IMGT-functional V segments, including TRBV6-2 and TRBV6-3, could not be distinguished by the 87-base-pair reads and were therefore excluded. Strong co-occurrence of HLA alleles, especially DR and DQ, made assigning TCR associations to individual alleles difficult. The study gave a list of some 150 TCR beta chains associated with cytomegalovirus. In both the original and validation cohorts, the classifier was reported to diagnose cytomegalovirus status with high specificity and sensitivity. The only immune exposure information available for the cohort was CMV serostatus. The presence/absence analyses assumed that sequencing depth was roughly uniform across donors, and that assumption may not be true. In a later genetic analysis, a missense DCLRE1C variant was associated with V-gene and J-gene trimming of TCR beta chains, and the association was replicated in an independent cohort. A further reported finding was that TCR beta sequences accurately predicted the HLA-A and HLA-B alleles for most subjects in the first cohort. A later analysis found that TCR association rates varied across HLA loci, with DRB1 alleles showing the most associated TCRs and HLA-C alleles the fewest. Specific HLA alleles were associated with roughly 16,000 TCR beta sequences at a false discovery rate of 0.05 in a later analysis. A cluster of highly shared sequence variants was judged likely to represent a technical artifact of the sequencing pipeline.

Taken from cysteine to phenylalanine, the CDR3 has 15 residues. The CDR3 DNA has 45 bases and is translated from base 1. CDR1 and CDR2 are read off the germline V gene as MNHNS and SASEGT. V is shortened by 7 bases, J by 3 bases, and the region joining them spans 19 bases. The cohort comprised fewer than 750 healthy bone marrow donors. All cohort members were sampled while nominally healthy, although unrecorded immune exposures were likely present. The donor was CMV seropositive and was included in the group of some 290 seropositive cohort members. A peripheral blood sample was provided by each donor, and peripheral blood mononuclear cells were used for TCR beta sequencing. The Qiagen DNeasy Blood Extraction Kit was used to extract genomic DNA from the blood cell samples. The library was made by the immunoSEQ multiplex PCR assay. For the multiplex PCR, a mixture combining 60 forward primers for TCR Vbeta segments and 13 reverse primers for TCR Jbeta segments was used. The CDR3 region of rearranged TCR beta genes was amplified from genomic DNA with a multiplex PCR assay. On the Illumina HiSeq System, the amplified TCR beta libraries were sequenced as 87-base-pair reads. Per the original workflow: In a later analysis, 70 million to 95 million unique TCR beta chains were counted across the roughly 670 repertoires, and approximately 11 million of these chains were shared by at least two donors. To remove PCR and sequencing errors, raw reads were error-corrected and collapsed into unique sequences using a nearest-neighbor algorithm that merged closely related sequences. To assign V, D and J gene segments, CDR3 sequences were aligned to IMGT reference sequences. For a sequence to be retained, at least a six-nucleotide match to both a V gene segment and a J gene segment was required. Rearrangements were called productive when the CDR3 lacked stop codons and stayed in frame with V and J; all others were non-productive. Following IMGT convention, CDR3 was defined as the stretch from the second conserved V-encoded cysteine up to the conserved J-encoded phenylalanine. The earlier analysis of around 640 of the donors excluded sequences that lacked an unambiguous match to a single V gene segment. An earlier analysis of a few hundred of the donors classified V segments as functional when productive rearrangements were above 56.7% and as segregating when the standard deviation between donors was above 5%. A statistical classification framework was built for diagnosing cytomegalovirus status from the catalog of TCR beta chain sequences. In a later analysis, TCR nucleotide sequences were compared against IMGT/GENE-DB human TR gene sequences so that V and J genes could be assigned. A later analysis assigned CDR3 sequences and most-parsimonious VDJ recombination scenarios with the TCRdist pipeline. In a later analysis, every TCR beta chain was defined by the combination of its CDR3 amino acid sequence and its V-gene family, and reads without a unique V-gene family were dropped. A later analysis removed nearly 600 highly shared, low-generation-probability nucleotide sequences to deal with suspected cross-contamination and a sequencing artifact. A later analysis calculated a clonal expansion index for each public chain from normalized within-repertoire ranks of inferred template counts. Generation probabilities in a later analysis came from a VDJ recombination model fitted to out-of-frame rearrangements, and those results were checked against IGoR. In a later analysis, hypergeometric tests were used to score TCR-TCR, TCR-HLA and TCR-CMV co-occurrence, with a repertoire-size bias correction applied to TCR pairs. A later analysis estimated false discovery rates by permuting HLA or CMV assignments 20 times. In a later analysis, co-occurring TCRs were grouped using DBSCAN, and TCRdist sequence similarity was added for clustering within HLA-allele-positive subsets. Repertoires with fewer than 30,000 or more than 120,000 public chains were left out of co-occurrence clustering, as were five repertoires with anomalous nucleotide sharing. TCRdb obtained this table from immuneACCESS and retained in-frame rearrangements with V and J assigned. These tables miss some clones; where compared with another copy, unresolved V genes account for less than half of the shortfall, and the remainder is unexplained. The DNA gave D and trimming, while V, J and clone size come from that table. The sample data list 120,000 or so clones, and about a sixth of these were observed just once. The ten largest clones take up roughly 2.7% of the sample.

The sequence joins TRBV6-1 to TRBJ2-7; TRBD2 could be the D gene, as 6 bases match. The receptor comes from a female donor in good health and CMV-seropositive. The sample comprised PBMCs. The sequenced DNA: TGTGCCAGCAAAGAGGGCCCGACTAGGGACTACGAGCAGTACTTC. Its coded protein is CASKEGPTRDYEQYF.